This T cell receptor (beta chain) was identified in a study of response to subunit inactivated influenza vaccine. Overall study findings and caveats: Authors suggested that a seasonal influenza vaccination recruits few new T cells each time.

TCRdb fed the RT-PCR reads into MiXCR, producing one record per CDR3 protein. The data show about 520,000 distinct CDR3 sequences, around 7.7% seen once. Deletions cut 0 bases from V and 4 bases from J, with 16 bases between. The V gene's germline CDR1 is LGHNA and CDR2 YSLEER. The CDR3 loop spans 16 amino acids. This clonotype was recorded at least ten times. Antigen unknown. The rearrangement links TRBV4-3 to TRBJ2-7; a weak D match, TRBD1 (6 bases). Material: PBMCs from blood, obtained about 23 months after vaccination. The TCR comes from a man between 50 and 69 years old who received an inactivated influenza vaccine. CDR3 in amino acids: CASSQDSTGRSYEQYF. The CDR3 DNA reads as TGCGCCAGCAGCCAAGATTCGACAGGAAGGTCTTACGAGCAGTACTTC.